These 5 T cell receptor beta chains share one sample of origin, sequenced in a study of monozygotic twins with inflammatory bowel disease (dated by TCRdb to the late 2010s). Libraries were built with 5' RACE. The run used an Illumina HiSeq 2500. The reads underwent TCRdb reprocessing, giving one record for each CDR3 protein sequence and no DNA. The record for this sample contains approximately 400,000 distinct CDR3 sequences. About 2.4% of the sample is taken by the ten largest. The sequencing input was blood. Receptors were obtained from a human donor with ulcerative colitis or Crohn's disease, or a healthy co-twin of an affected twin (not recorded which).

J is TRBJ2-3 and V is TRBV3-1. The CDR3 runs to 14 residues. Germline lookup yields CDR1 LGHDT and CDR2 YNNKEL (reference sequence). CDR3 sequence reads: CASSRDRWADTQYF.

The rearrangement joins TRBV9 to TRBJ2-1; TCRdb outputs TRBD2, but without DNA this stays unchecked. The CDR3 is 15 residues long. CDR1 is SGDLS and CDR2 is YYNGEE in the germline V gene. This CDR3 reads CASSDSGVTNNEQFF.

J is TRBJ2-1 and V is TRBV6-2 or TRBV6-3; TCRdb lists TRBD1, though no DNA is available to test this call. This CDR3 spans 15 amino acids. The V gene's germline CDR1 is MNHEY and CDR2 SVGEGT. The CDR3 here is CASSFERGHFNEQFF.

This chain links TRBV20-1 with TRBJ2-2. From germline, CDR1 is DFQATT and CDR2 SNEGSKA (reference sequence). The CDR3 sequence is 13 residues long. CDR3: CSARSGNTGELFF.

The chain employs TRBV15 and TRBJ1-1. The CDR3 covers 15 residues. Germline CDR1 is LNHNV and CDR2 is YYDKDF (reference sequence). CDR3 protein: CATSPFGGQGTEAFF.